The rows below give T cell receptor beta chains drawn from one sample of a study of T cell responses to AZD1222 COVID-19 vaccine. Some clones are missing from TCRdb's copy, which holds only in-frame ones; the method was immunoSEQ multiplex PCR. The sample lists around 120,000 clones, 75% to 95% occurring once. The sequenced sample was peripheral blood, obtained on day 0 of AZD1222 vaccination. These receptors were taken from an adult in good health. Each CDR3 is given with its conserved first and last residue. A D gene is named only where the DNA matches it firmly.

V,J,D,CDR3,DNA
TRBV2,TRBJ2-7,-,CASSSGPPSYEQYF,TGTGCCAGCAGTTCGGGCCCCCCCTCCTACGAGCAGTACTTC
TRBV24-1,TRBJ2-3,-,CATSERTSTDTQYF,TGTGCCACCAGTGAGCGGACGAGCACAGATACGCAGTATTTT
TRBV25-1,TRBJ1-1,-,CASRTEAFF,TGTGCCAGCAGGACTGAAGCTTTCTTT
TRBV19,TRBJ1-5,-,CASTPWWDAEALNQPQHF,TGTGCCAGTACCCCATGGTGGGATGCGGAGGCCCTGAATCAGCCCCAGCATTTT
TRBV2,TRBJ2-5,-,CASIREPQETQYF,TGTGCCAGCATCCGCGAACCTCAAGAGACCCAGTACTTC
TRBV27,TRBJ2-7,-,CASSLGRSYEQYF,TGTGCCAGCAGTTTGGGGCGCTCCTACGAGCAGTACTTC
TRBV29-1,TRBJ2-7,TRBD2,CSVGLGGRDNEQYF,TGCAGCGTTGGACTGGGCGGGAGGGATAACGAGCAGTACTTC
TRBV12-3/TRBV12-4,TRBJ1-4,TRBD1,CATRGFGNEKLFF,TGTGCCACCAGGGGGTTTGGTAATGAAAAACTGTTTTTT
TRBV6-5,TRBJ2-4,-,CASSYSGGWNIQYF,TGTGCCAGCAGTTACTCAGGGGGGTGGAACATTCAGTACTTC
TRBV4-1,TRBJ1-5,TRBD1,CASSQGPFPGQGGQPQHF,TGCGCCAGCAGCCAAGGGCCTTTTCCGGGACAGGGGGGTCAGCCCCAGCATTTT
TRBV27,TRBJ2-3,TRBD2,CASTLGGVGDTQYF,TGTGCCAGCACCCTCGGGGGGGTAGGAGATACGCAGTATTTT
TRBV6-5,TRBJ2-3,TRBD1,CASRRTGGTDTQYF,TGTGCCAGCAGAAGGACAGGGGGCACAGATACGCAGTATTTT
TRBV7-9,TRBJ1-1,TRBD1,CAINTGAGRAFF,TGTGCCATTAATACAGGGGCGGGGAGAGCTTTCTTT
TRBV2,TRBJ2-1,-,CASSYGAEQFF,TGTGCCAGCAGCTATGGGGCGGAGCAGTTCTTC
TRBV14,TRBJ1-1,-,CASRHRGMNTEAFF,TGTGCCAGCCGGCACCGGGGGATGAACACTGAAGCTTTCTTT
TRBV4-1,TRBJ2-1,TRBD1,CASSQDFGQGRTDDEQFF,TGCGCCAGCAGCCAAGACTTCGGACAGGGGCGTACAGATGATGAGCAGTTCTTC
TRBV6-5,TRBJ2-5,-,CASSYNRNQETQYF,TGTGCCAGCAGTTACAACAGGAACCAAGAGACCCAGTACTTC